This record concerns one TCR beta chain sequence. What it binds is not known. The same CDR3 is also encoded by other DNA sequences in this sample. This sample was included in a study of cytomegalovirus exposure and HLA in healthy donors. Notes on the study in general: Earlier analysis looked at TCR beta V segments, and most were productive about 90% or about 30% of the time. Roughly uniform depth of sequencing across donors was assumed in presence/absence analyses. TCR beta chains numbering 164 were designated cytomegalovirus-associated. For most subjects, TCR beta sequences were reported to predict HLA-A and HLA-B alleles with accuracy.

PCR primers comprised 60 Vbeta and 13 Jbeta primers. Profiling relied on immunoSEQ multiplex PCR, and the TCRdb table lists in-frame clones only, not all of them. The sample carries 150,000 to 160,000 clones, 70% to 80% recorded once. The CDR3 consists of 12 residues. V was shortened by 1 base and J by 3 bases, with 4 bases between the two germline ends. Germline assignment: CDR1 SGHRS and CDR2 YFSETQ. This TCR came from a middle-aged woman in good health and CMV-seronegative. V gene TRBV5-1 combines with J gene TRBJ2-5, with D uncertain. Sequencing was performed on PBMCs. The CDR3 DNA reads as TGCGCCAGCAGCTTGAGCGAAGAGACCCAGTACTTC. Its translation is CASSLSEETQYF.